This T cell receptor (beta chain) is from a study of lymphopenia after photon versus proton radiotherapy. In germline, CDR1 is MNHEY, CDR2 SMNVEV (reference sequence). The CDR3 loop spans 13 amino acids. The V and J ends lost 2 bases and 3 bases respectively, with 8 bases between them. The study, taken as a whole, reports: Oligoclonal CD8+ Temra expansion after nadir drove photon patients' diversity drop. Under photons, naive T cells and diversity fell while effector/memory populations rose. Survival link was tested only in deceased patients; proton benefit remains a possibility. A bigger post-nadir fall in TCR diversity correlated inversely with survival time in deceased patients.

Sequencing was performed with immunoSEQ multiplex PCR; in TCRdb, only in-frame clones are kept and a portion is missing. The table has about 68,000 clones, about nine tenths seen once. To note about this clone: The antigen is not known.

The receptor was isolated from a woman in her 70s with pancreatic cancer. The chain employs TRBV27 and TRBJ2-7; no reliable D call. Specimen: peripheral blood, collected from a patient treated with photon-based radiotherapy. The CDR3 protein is CASSLTGLYEQYF. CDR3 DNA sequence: TGTGCCAGCAGTTTAACTGGCCTCTACGAGCAGTACTTC.